Here is one T cell receptor (beta chain) with its context. Measured with immunoSEQ multiplex PCR; TCRdb has only the in-frame clones, and not every one. The data contain more than 90,000 clones, 85% to 95% of them singletons. This record comes from a study of T cell changes during pregnancy in multiple sclerosis. Sample: peripheral blood, taken after pregnancy. This TCR was sampled from a female donor with multiple sclerosis, enrolled in a pregnancy study.

CDR3 nucleotide sequence: TGTGCCAGCAGCTCCTACACAGATACGCAGTATTTT. It is translated as CASSSYTDTQYF. The chain is built from TRBV7-2 and TRBJ2-3, with unresolved D. Trimming removed 4 bases from V and 2 bases from J, with 4 bases in between. CDR1 and CDR2 (germline): SGHTA, FQGNSA. There are 12 residues in the CDR3.